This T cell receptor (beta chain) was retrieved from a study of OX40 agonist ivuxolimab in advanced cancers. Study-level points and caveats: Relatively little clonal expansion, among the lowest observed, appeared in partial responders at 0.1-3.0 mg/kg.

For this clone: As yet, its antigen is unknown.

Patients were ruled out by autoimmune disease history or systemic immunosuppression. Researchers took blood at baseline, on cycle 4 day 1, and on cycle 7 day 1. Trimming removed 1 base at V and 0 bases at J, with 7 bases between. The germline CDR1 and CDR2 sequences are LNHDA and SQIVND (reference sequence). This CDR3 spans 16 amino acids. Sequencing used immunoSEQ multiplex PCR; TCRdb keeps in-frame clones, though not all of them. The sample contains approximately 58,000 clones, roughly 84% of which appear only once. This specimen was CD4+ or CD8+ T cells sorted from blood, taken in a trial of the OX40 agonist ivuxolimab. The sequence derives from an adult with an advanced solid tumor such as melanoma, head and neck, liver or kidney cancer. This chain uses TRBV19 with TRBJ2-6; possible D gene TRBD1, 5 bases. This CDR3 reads CASSIGGRSGANVLTF. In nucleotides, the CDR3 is TGTGCCAGTAGTATAGGGGGCCGCTCTGGGGCCAACGTCCTGACTTTC.